This paragraph reports one T cell receptor (beta chain). Its matching antigen is unknown. This sample was taken from a study of T cells in Graves' hyperthyroidism and ophthalmopathy. There are 12 residues in the CDR3. V dropped 5 bases and J dropped 0 bases, with 6 bases sitting between them. Germline V gene lookup returns CDR1 SGHTS and CDR2 YDEGEE. Amplification of TCR beta CDR3 regions used RNA as the template. An initial round of RT-PCR targeting the TCR CDR3 relied on the HTBI primer set. TCRdb analysed the multiplex PCR reads with MiXCR anew, one entry per CDR3 protein. The table records about 640,000 distinct CDR3 sequences, around 21% of them present only once. Study-wide results and limits: The blood repertoire included most of the expanded thyroid clonotypes above 0.001.

Input material: blood. The TCR comes from a man aged 30-40 years with Graves' ophthalmopathy. The chain is built from TRBV5-8 and TRBJ2-7; no clear D. CDR3 nucleotide sequence: TGTGCCAGCAGGCCTAACTCCTACGAGCAGTACTTC. It codes for CASRPNSYEQYF.